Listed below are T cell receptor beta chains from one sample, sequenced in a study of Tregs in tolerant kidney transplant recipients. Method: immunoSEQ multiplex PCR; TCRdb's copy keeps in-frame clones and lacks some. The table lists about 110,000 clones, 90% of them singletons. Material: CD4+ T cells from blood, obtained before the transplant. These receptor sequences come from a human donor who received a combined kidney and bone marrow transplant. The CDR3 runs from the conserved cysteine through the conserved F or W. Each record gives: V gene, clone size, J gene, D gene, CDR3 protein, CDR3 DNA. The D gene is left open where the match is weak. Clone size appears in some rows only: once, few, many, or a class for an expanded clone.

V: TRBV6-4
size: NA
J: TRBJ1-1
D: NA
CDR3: CASSVGGLNTEAFF
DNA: TGTGCCAGCAGTGTTGGGGGGTTGAACACTGAAGCTTTCTTT

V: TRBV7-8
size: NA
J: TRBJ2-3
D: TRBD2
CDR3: CASSLPLAGVGDTQYF
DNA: TGTGCCAGCAGCTTACCACTAGCGGGAGTAGGAGATACGCAGTATTTT

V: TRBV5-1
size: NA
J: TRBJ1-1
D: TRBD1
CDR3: CASSWDSTLITEAFF
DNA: TGCGCCAGCAGCTGGGACAGCACACTTATAACTGAAGCTTTCTTT

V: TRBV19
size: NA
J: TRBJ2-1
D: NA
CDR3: CASSPTPGQIDEQFF
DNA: TGTGCCAGTAGTCCCACCCCCGGACAGATCGATGAGCAGTTCTTC

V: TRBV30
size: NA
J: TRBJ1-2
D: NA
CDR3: CAWRRERSYGYTF
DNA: TGTGCCTGGAGACGGGAGAGGAGCTATGGCTACACCTTC

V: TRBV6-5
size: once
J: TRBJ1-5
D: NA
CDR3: CASRTHGWETQHF
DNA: TGTGCCAGCAGAACTCACGGTTGGGAGACCCAGCATTTT

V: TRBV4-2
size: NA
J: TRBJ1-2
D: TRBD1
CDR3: CASSQDNAPGGIYGYTF
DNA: TGTGCCAGCAGCCAAGATAACGCCCCAGGGGGCATCTATGGCTACACCTTC

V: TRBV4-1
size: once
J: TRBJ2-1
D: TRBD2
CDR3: CASSQGSSGAKIGEQFF
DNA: TGCGCCAGCAGCCAAGGGTCTAGCGGGGCCAAGATAGGTGAGCAGTTCTTC

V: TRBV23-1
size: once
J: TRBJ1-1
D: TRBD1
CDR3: CASSIPTRGTEAFF
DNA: TGCGCCAGCAGTATCCCCACCAGGGGGACTGAAGCTTTCTTT

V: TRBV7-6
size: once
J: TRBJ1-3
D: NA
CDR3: CASSLGQLSGNTIYF
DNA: TGTGCCAGCAGCTTAGGACAGCTCTCTGGAAACACCATATATTTT

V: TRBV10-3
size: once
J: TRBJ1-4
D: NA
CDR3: CAISEVEGNEKLFF
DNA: TGTGCCATCAGTGAGGTGGAGGGGAATGAAAAACTGTTTTTT

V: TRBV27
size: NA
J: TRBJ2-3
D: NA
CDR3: CASSLAPLVDTQYF
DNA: TGTGCCAGCAGTTTAGCCCCGCTAGTGGATACGCAGTATTTT

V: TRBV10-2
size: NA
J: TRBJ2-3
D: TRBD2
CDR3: CASRHGTSGRGDTQYF
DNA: TGCGCCAGCAGACACGGGACTAGCGGCAGGGGGGATACGCAGTATTTT

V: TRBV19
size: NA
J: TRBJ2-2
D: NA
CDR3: CASSIRTAYTGELFF
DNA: TGTGCCAGTAGTATCCGGACAGCGTACACCGGGGAGCTGTTTTTT

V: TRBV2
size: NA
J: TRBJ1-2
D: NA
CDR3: CATSGEVGYGYTF
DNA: TGTGCCACCTCCGGAGAGGTTGGCTATGGCTACACCTTC

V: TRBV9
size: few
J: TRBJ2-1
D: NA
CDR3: CASSVGGLTSNEQFF
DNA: TGTGCCAGCAGCGTAGGGGGACTGACGAGCAATGAGCAGTTCTTC

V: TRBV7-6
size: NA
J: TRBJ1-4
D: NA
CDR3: CASSRSSVNEKLFF
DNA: TGTGCCAGCAGCCGATCCTCGGTAAATGAAAAACTGTTTTTT

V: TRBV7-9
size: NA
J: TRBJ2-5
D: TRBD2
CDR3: CASSKVALGRGGQETQYF
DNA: TGTGCCAGCAGCAAAGTAGCCCTTGGGCGGGGGGGCCAAGAGACCCAGTACTTC

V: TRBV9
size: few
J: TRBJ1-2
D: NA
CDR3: CASSVDGYGYTF
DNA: TGTGCCAGCAGCGTAGACGGGTATGGCTACACCTTC

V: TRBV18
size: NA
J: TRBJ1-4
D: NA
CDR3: CASSPLAGITNEKLFF
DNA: TGTGCCAGCTCACCGCTTGCAGGGATAACTAATGAAAAACTGTTTTTT

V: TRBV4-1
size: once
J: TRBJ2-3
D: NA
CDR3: CASSQVSLATDTQYF
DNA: TGCGCCAGCAGCCAAGTATCCCTAGCGACAGATACGCAGTATTTT

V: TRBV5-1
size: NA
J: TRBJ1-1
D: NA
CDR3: CASSLDLEFQGRSEAFF
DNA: TGCGCCAGCAGCTTGGACCTGGAGTTCCAGGGGCGGTCTGAAGCTTTCTTT

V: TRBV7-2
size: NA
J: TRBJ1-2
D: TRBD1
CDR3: CASSPRIDRVYGYTF
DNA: TGTGCCAGCAGCCCACGTATTGACAGGGTCTATGGCTACACCTTC

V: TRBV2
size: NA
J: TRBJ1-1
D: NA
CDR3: CASSVGVGGPKNTEAFF
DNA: TGTGCCAGCAGTGTAGGGGTCGGGGGGCCCAAGAACACTGAAGCTTTCTTT

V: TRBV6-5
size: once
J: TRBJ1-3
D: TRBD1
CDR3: CASSRQGSSGNTIYF
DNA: TGTGCCAGCAGCCGACAGGGGAGCTCTGGAAACACCATATATTTT

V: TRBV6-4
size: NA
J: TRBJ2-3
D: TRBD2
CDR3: CASSDSGGLAGGGGTDTQYF
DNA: TGTGCCAGCAGTGACTCAGGAGGACTAGCGGGAGGTGGGGGTACAGATACGCAGTATTTT

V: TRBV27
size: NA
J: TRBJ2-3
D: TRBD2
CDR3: CASSLSSLAGAPLSTDTQYF
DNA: TGTGCCAGCAGTTTGTCAAGTCTAGCGGGAGCCCCGTTAAGCACAGATACGCAGTATTTT

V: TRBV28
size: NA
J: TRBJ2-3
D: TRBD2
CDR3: CASSVSGRLTDTQYF
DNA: TGTGCCAGCAGTGTTAGCGGGAGACTTACAGATACGCAGTATTTT

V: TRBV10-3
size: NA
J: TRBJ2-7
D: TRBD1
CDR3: CAISPGQGSYEQYF
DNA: TGTGCCATCAGCCCGGGACAGGGTTCCTACGAGCAGTACTTC

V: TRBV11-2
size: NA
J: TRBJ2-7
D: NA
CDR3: CASSPRFVSGAFEEQYF
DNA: TGTGCCAGCAGCCCACGGTTTGTGTCGGGAGCGTTCGAGGAGCAGTACTTC

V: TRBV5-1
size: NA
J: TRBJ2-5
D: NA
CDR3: CASSSNRVGAETQYF
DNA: TGCGCCAGCAGCTCCAACAGGGTTGGGGCAGAGACCCAGTACTTC

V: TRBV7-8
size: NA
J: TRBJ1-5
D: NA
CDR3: CASSPKRDFNQPQHF
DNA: TGTGCCAGCAGCCCAAAGCGGGATTTCAATCAGCCCCAGCATTTT

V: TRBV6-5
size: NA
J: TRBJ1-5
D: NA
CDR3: CASSITGSGQPQHF
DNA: TGTGCCAGCAGCATCACAGGGAGTGGGCAGCCCCAGCATTTT

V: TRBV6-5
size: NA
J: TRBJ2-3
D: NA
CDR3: CASSYSPGIGTDTQYF
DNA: TGTGCCAGCAGTTACTCTCCGGGGATTGGAACAGATACGCAGTATTTT

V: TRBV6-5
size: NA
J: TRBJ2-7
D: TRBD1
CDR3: CASRPTGAYEQYF
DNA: TGTGCCAGCAGACCTACAGGGGCCTACGAGCAGTACTTC

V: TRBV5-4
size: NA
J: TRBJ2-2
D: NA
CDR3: CASSLEPGRYTGELFF
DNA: TGTGCCAGCAGCTTGGAGCCAGGTCGCTACACCGGGGAGCTGTTTTTT

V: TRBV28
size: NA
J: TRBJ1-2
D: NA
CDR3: CASRLAPTNYGYTF
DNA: TGTGCCAGCCGACTCGCCCCGACTAACTATGGCTACACCTTC

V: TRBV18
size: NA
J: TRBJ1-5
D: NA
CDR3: CASSNGVGQPQHF
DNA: TGTGCCAGCTCAAACGGGGTGGGCCAGCCCCAGCATTTT

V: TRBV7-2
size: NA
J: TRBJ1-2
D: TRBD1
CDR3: CASSPSGTGGDGYTF
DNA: TGTGCCAGCAGCCCATCGGGGACAGGGGGCGATGGCTACACCTTC

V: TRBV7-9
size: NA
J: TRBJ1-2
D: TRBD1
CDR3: CASSLAQGNYGYTF
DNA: TGTGCCAGCAGCTTAGCACAGGGGAACTATGGCTACACCTTC

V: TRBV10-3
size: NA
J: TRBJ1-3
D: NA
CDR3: CAISNYSGNTIYF
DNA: TGTGCCATCAGTAACTACTCTGGAAACACCATATATTTT

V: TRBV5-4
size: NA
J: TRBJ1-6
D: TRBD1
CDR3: CASSSWTGGNNSPLHF
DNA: TGTGCCAGCAGCTCCTGGACAGGGGGGAATAATTCACCCCTCCACTTT

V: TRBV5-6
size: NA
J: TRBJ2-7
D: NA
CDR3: CASSLAADYSYEQYF
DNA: TGTGCCAGCAGCTTGGCCGCGGACTACTCCTACGAGCAGTACTTC

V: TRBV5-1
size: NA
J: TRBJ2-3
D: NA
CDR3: CASSPRGLAGSDTQYF
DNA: TGCGCCAGCAGCCCCAGGGGGCTAGCGGGATCGGATACGCAGTATTTT

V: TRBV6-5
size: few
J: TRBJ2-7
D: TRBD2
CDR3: CASSSYSGRDEQYF
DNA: TGTGCCAGCAGTTCCTATAGCGGGAGAGACGAGCAGTACTTC

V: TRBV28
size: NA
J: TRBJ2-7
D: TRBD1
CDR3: CASQTGGRPPYEQYF
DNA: TGTGCCAGTCAGACAGGGGGGCGCCCCCCCTACGAGCAGTACTTC

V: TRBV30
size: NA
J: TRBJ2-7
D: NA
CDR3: CAWSVRGYYSYEQYF
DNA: TGTGCCTGGAGTGTACGTGGATACTACTCCTACGAGCAGTACTTC

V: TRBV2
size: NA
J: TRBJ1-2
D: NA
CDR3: CASSDRPENYGYTF
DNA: TGTGCCAGCAGTGACAGACCGGAGAACTATGGCTACACCTTC

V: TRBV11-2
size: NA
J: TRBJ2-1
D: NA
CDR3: CASSHGLGGNEQFF
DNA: TGTGCCAGCAGCCACGGACTAGGGGGGAATGAGCAGTTCTTC

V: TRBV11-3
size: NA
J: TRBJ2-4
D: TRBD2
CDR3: CASSQDRAGGLLTKNIQYF
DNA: TGTGCCAGCAGCCAAGATAGGGCGGGGGGGCTTCTAACCAAAAACATTCAGTACTTC

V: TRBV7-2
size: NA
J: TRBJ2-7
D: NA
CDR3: CASRPSVPSYEQYF
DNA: TGTGCCAGCAGACCTAGCGTCCCTTCCTACGAGCAGTACTTC

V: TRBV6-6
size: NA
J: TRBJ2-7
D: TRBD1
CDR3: CASSYWTGGKVEQYF
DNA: TGTGCCAGCAGTTATTGGACAGGGGGCAAGGTCGAGCAGTACTTC

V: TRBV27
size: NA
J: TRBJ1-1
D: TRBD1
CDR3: CASSNDRVRTEAFF
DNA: TGTGCCAGCAGTAACGACAGGGTAAGAACTGAAGCTTTCTTT

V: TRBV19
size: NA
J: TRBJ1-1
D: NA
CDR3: CASRGSRTVNTEAFF
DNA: TGTGCCAGTAGGGGGTCCCGGACAGTGAACACTGAAGCTTTCTTT

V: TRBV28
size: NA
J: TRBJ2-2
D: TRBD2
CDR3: CASSGRGRYTGELFF
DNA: TGTGCCAGCAGTGGTCGCGGGAGGTACACCGGGGAGCTGTTTTTT

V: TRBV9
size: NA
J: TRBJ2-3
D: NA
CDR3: CASSRDYTDTQYF
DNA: TGTGCCAGCAGCCGGGATTACACAGATACGCAGTATTTT

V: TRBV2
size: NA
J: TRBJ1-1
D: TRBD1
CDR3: CASIQGGNTEAFF
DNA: TGTGCCAGCATACAGGGGGGGAACACTGAAGCTTTCTTT